A single T cell receptor (beta chain) is shown here with its context. These data come from a study of blood T cell repertoires in COVID-19. Study context: Sites across the United States, Italy and Spain contributed samples from acute and convalescent COVID-19. T cells, B-cell-depleted T cells, or PBMCs supplied cDNA or gDNA.

TCRdb's copy holds only in-frame clones and misses some; the assay was immunoSEQ multiplex PCR. The sample lists fewer than 500,000 clones, about 89% occurring once. Germline V lookup: CDR1 GTSNPN, CDR2 SVGIG (reference sequence). Deletions cut 1 base from V and 3 bases from J, with 10 bases between. This CDR3 contains 13 residues. Specimen: peripheral blood. This chain uses TRBV30 with TRBJ2-7; no clear D. The source is a woman in her thirties with acute or convalescent COVID-19. CDR3: CAWSGFPSYEQYF. The CDR3 DNA reads as TGTGCCTGGAGTGGTTTTCCCAGCTACGAGCAGTACTTC.